This TCR beta chain was sequenced for a study of cytomegalovirus exposure and HLA in healthy donors. Regarding the study as a whole: The study recorded 150 to 200 TCR beta chains that were cytomegalovirus-associated.

Worth noting for this clone: Its specificity is unknown.

Trimming cost V 4 bases and J 6 bases; bases outside gene matches: 14. The germline V gene has CDR1 LGHNA and CDR2 YNFKEQ. The CDR3 consists of 17 residues. Clones were sequenced by immunoSEQ multiplex PCR, and TCRdb holds only the in-frame ones, with some missing. The sample includes about 220,000 clones, around 88% of them seen just once. The specimen was PBMCs. The sequence derives from a woman aged 18-29 years in good health and CMV-seronegative. The J gene is TRBJ1-4, the V gene TRBV4-2; 7 nucleotides match TRBD1. CDR3 sequence (DNA): TGTGCCAGCAGCCGTAGGGGTGGGGCAGGGACAGATGAAAAACTGTTTTTT. This translates into CASSRRGGAGTDEKLFF.